The 29 T cell receptor beta chains below all came from one sample that was sequenced in a study of regulatory T cells in long-lasting Graves disease. Library construction for TCR beta used iRepertoire HTBI primers and Arm-PCR of CDR3 regions. TCRdb reprocessed the multiplex PCR reads via MiXCR and lists one record per CDR3 protein. The profile shows over 350,000 distinct CDR3 sequences, approximately 15% of them singletons. Specified time point: newly diagnosed GD, antithyroid drugs for less than 3 months. RNA extracted from PBMCs served as the sequencing template. These data were likewise used in another study, on T cells in Graves' hyperthyroidism and ophthalmopathy.

Source: peripheral blood mononuclear cells (PBMCs), taken at new diagnosis, from a patient treated with antithyroid drugs. The receptors here all came from a woman between 40 and 50 years old with Graves disease.

This chain links TRBV25-1 with TRBJ2-1; D might be TRBD2 (6 bases). Germline CDR1 MGHDK, CDR2 SYGVNS. V shed 2 bases and J shed 4 bases, with 15 bases lying between them. This CDR3 contains 16 residues. The chain's CDR3 is CASSEHGSGPYNEQFF. CDR3 bases: TGTGCCAGCAGTGAACATGGTAGCGGACCGTACAATGAGCAGTTCTTC.

The table lists this clonotype with many counts. J is TRBJ2-3 and V is TRBV11-1; 8 bases are shared with TRBD2. The J segment lost 5 bases and the V segment lost 4 bases, leaving 8 bases of the junction unmatched. Germline V gene lookup returns CDR1 SGHAT and CDR2 FQDESV (reference sequence). The CDR3 is 15 residues long. CDR3 sequence: CASSSWEREQDTQYF. In DNA, the CDR3 is TGTGCCAGCAGCTCCTGGGAGCGGGAGCAAGATACGCAGTATTTT.

This clonotype was recorded a few times. The chain links TRBV19 to TRBJ1-5; no reliable D call. Germline V gene sequence: CDR1 LNHDA, CDR2 SQIVND (reference sequence). Trimming removed 5 bases from V and 2 bases from J, with 13 bases in between. The CDR3 contains 15 residues. In nucleotides, the CDR3 is TGTGCCAGTAGTGTCCTTGGCGGAGGCAATCAGCCCCAGCATTTT. Its translation: CASSVLGGGNQPQHF.

J is TRBJ1-3 and V is TRBV7-2; possibly TRBD1 for D (6 bases). Trimming pared 5 bases from V and 0 bases from J, leaving 11 bases between. This CDR3 is built from 15 residues. The germline V gene has CDR1 SGHTA and CDR2 FQGNSA. The CDR3 here is CASSPRGPSGNTIYF. The CDR3 nucleotides are TGTGCCAGCAGCCCCAGGGGACCCTCTGGAAACACCATATATTTT.

Only a few counts were recorded for this clonotype. The CDR3 DNA reads as TGTGCCAGCAGCCCAGGGGGGTTACTCTCTGGAAACACCATATATTTT. Its protein is CASSPGGLLSGNTIYF. The J gene is TRBJ1-3, the V gene TRBV3-1, with TRBD1 matching over 7 bases. This CDR3 region has 16 residues. Looked up from germline, CDR1 is LGHDT and CDR2 is YNNKEL (reference sequence). The trim removed 4 bases at V and 0 bases at J, leaving 6 bases unmatched.

By sample fraction, this clonotype is medium-sized. V gene TRBV13 combines with J gene TRBJ2-1, with 9 bases identical to TRBD2. The length of the CDR3 is 12 residues. Germline loops: CDR1 PRHDT, CDR2 FYEKMQ (reference sequence). The junction had 10 bases not matched to a gene; V was cut back by 6 bases and J by 16 bases. DNA of the CDR3: TGTGCCAGCAGTCAGGCGGGGGGGAAAGACTTCTTC. It yields the protein CASSQAGGKDFF.

This clonotype has more than one count but fewer than ten. V usage is TRBV4-1 and J usage is TRBJ2-1; TRBD2 matches 13 bases. The germline V gene has CDR1 MGHRA and CDR2 YSYEKL. Unmatched junction bases numbered 8, after V lost 4 bases and J lost 8 bases. The CDR3 has 16 amino acids. The CDR3 protein is CASSPIGLAGVDEQFF. The DNA for the CDR3 is TGCGCCAGCAGCCCCATAGGACTAGCGGGAGTAGATGAGCAGTTCTTC.

The table lists this clonotype with many counts. The rearrangement links TRBV5-1 to TRBJ2-2; D gene unclear. This CDR3 spans 12 amino acids. The germline V gene has CDR1 SGHRS and CDR2 YFSETQ. V lost 7 bases to trimming and J lost 8 bases, with 12 bases between them. The CDR3 region is CASYGSLGELFF. The CDR3 DNA follows: TGCGCCAGCTACGGTTCATTGGGGGAGCTGTTTTTT.

The table lists this clonotype with many counts. This chain joins TRBV2 and TRBJ1-1, with TRBD1 identical over 7 bases. CDR1 and CDR2 from the germline V gene are SNHLY and FYNNEI. V gave up 3 bases and J gave up 9 bases; unmatched junction bases: 10. This CDR3 region has 14 residues. CDR3 loop: CASSEVGTDSQAFF. The CDR3, as DNA: TGTGCCAGCAGTGAGGTGGGGACAGACAGCCAAGCTTTCTTT.

Many counts were recorded for this clonotype. The chain carries TRBV11-3 and TRBJ1-1; D unresolved. The CDR3 totals 12 residues. The germline gives CDR1 SGHNT, CDR2 YENEEA. V lost 2 bases, J lost 7 bases, and 8 bases lay in between. DNA of the CDR3: TGTGCCAGCAGCTTAAGGTCCGGTGAAGCTTTCTTT. It specifies CASSLRSGEAFF.

This clonotype was counted ten times or more. The J gene is TRBJ2-5, the V gene TRBV20-1; a weak D match, TRBD2 (5 bases). Germline V gene sequence: CDR1 DFQATT, CDR2 SNEGSKA (reference sequence). Trimming shortened V by 0 bases and J by 0 bases, and 11 bases separated the two germline ends. The CDR3 has 15 residues. The CDR3 DNA is TGCAGTGCTAGAGATTTTCGAGGGAACCAAGAGACCCAGTACTTC. Protein: CSARDFRGNQETQYF.

This clonotype has ten or more counts. The V and J genes are TRBV6-1 and TRBJ1-4; the D gene is possibly TRBD1 (5 bases). The CDR3 has 13 amino acids. The V gene's germline CDR1 is MNHNS and CDR2 SASEGT. Trimming removed 6 bases at V and 7 bases at J, with 12 bases between. For the CDR3, the DNA is TGTGCCAGCAGCAAAAACAGGCGTGAAAAACTGTTTTTT. Translated, it gives CASSKNRREKLFF.

Remarks on this clonotype: Since the CDR3 does not end with the conserved phenylalanine or tryptophan, this likely comes from a read error. No DNA is shown, since the ends of the CDR3 on it are uncertain; the CDR3 is the one TCRdb lists. CDR3 protein: CASSHTSGRLQETRYV. This chain uses TRBV3-1 with TRBJ2-5; TRBD2 reflects the table's D call only, with no check against the DNA. The CDR3 region is 16 residues in length, termini included. Looked up from germline, CDR1 is LGHDT and CDR2 is YNNKEL (reference sequence).

This clonotype was seen many times. The J gene is TRBJ2-7, the V gene TRBV11-2; the D is unclear. Trimming pared 1 base from V and 5 bases from J, leaving 15 bases between. This CDR3 is built from 15 residues. The germline V gene encodes CDR1 SGHAT and CDR2 FQNNGV. The CDR3 DNA sequence: TGTGCCAGCAGCTTAGCCGGCCGGCCCCAAGACGAGCAGTACTTC. Amino acids: CASSLAGRPQDEQYF.

The gene calls are TRBV4-1 and TRBJ2-5; 9 bases map to TRBD2. CDR3 size: 17 residues. The V gene's germline CDR1 is MGHRA and CDR2 YSYEKL. V dropped 3 bases and J dropped 2; count of bases not matched to a gene: 10. Here the CDR3 DNA reads TGCGCCAGCAGCCATAAGCGGGAGGTCGCAAATCAAGAGACCCAGTACTTC. As protein: CASSHKREVANQETQYF.

In this sample, this clonotype turned up many times. This chain uses TRBV12-3 or TRBV12-4 with TRBJ2-7, with 13 bases that match TRBD2. Losses at the gene ends were 6 bases for V and 3 bases for J; bases not matched to a gene: 8. The CDR3 is 16 residues long. In DNA form, the CDR3 reads TGTGCCAGCAGGGGAAGGACTAGCGGGAGTTTCTACGAGCAGTACTTC. This encodes CASRGRTSGSFYEQYF.

This clonotype showed up just a few times. A much bigger clone sits one base away, suggesting this may be a read error. The chain links TRBV9 to TRBJ1-2, with unresolved D. This CDR3 has 11 residues. Between the trimmed V and J ends, which lost 3 bases and 2 bases, there was a span of 2 bases. Germline assignment: CDR1 SGDLS and CDR2 YYNGEE. Here the CDR3 reads CASSGNYGYTF. Here the CDR3 DNA reads TGTGCCAGCAGCGGGAACTATGGCTACACCTTC.

CDR3 residues: CASSLSPTGGSYEQYF. CDR3 bases: TGTGCCAGCAGCTTATCCCCGACAGGGGGCTCCTACGAGCAGTACTTC. The gene calls are TRBV11-2 and TRBJ2-7; 9 bases line up with TRBD1. CDR1 is SGHAT and CDR2 is FQNNGV in the germline V gene. This CDR3 comprises 16 residues. V shed 2 bases, J shed 0 bases, and the junction held 5 bases outside the gene matches. The full variable domain, rest sourced from reference TRBV11-2 and TRBJ2-7, is EAGVAQSPRYKIIEKRQSVAFWCNPISGHATLYWYQQILGQGPKLLIQFQNNGVVDDSQLPKDRFSAERLKGVDSTLKIQPAKLEDSAVYLCASSLSPTGGSYEQYFGPGTRLTVT.

This clonotype was detected many times. Given a much more abundant clone one base away, this may be a read error. The chain carries TRBV7-9 and TRBJ2-5; D gene unclear. Germline V lookup: CDR1 SEHNR, CDR2 FQNEAQ (reference sequence). This CDR3 region has 13 residues. Trimming shortened V by 1 base and J by 4 bases, and 7 bases separated the two germline ends. The CDR3 spells CASSLGHGETQYF. DNA for the CDR3: TGTGCCAGCAGCTTAGGGCACGGAGAGACCCAGTACTTC.

This clonotype showed up many times. Here the CDR3 DNA reads TGTGCCAGCAGACAGGGACAGCGTGGGACTGAAGCTTTCTTT. As protein: CASRQGQRGTEAFF. The rearrangement links TRBV27 to TRBJ1-1; 7 positions agree with TRBD1. CDR3 size: 14 residues. J was trimmed by 5 bases and V by 6 bases; bases with no gene match: 9. From germline, CDR1 is MNHEY and CDR2 SMNVEV (reference sequence).

This clonotype occurred a few times. V gene TRBV7-2 combines with J gene TRBJ2-7; D not certain. The J call could be wrong; TRBJ2-1 is a better fit for the DNA end. CDR3 length: 14 residues. Per germline, CDR1 SGHTA and CDR2 FQGNSA. As DNA, the CDR3 is TGTGCCAGCAGCTTAGCATTGGCCAACAATGAGCAGTTCTTC. This sequence encodes CASSLALANNEQFF.

This clonotype was observed a few times. This chain joins TRBV25-1 and TRBJ1-4; D unclear. Trimming stripped 4 bases from V and 8 bases from J, with 14 bases between. This CDR3 is 14 amino acids long. The germline CDR1 and CDR2 sequences are MGHDK and SYGVNS. The CDR3 region is CASSAMGTTEKLFF. CDR3 DNA: TGTGCCAGCAGTGCAATGGGAACCACCGAAAAACTGTTTTTT. Full variable domain (remainder filled in from reference TRBV25-1 and TRBJ1-4): EADIYQTPRYLVIGTGKKITLECSQTMGHDKMYWYQQDPGMELHLIHYSYGVNSTEKGDLSSESTVSRIRTEHFPLTLESARPSHTSQYLCASSAMGTTEKLFFGSGTQLSVL.

This clonotype came up many times. The chain recombines TRBV28 with TRBJ1-4; D perhaps matches TRBD1 (5 bases). Germline V lookup: CDR1 MDHEN, CDR2 SYDVKM. The CDR3 consists of 12 residues. The V gene lost 4 bases and the J gene lost 7 bases, with 7 bases spanning the gap. As DNA, the CDR3 is TGTGCCAGCAGTTCTGGGACTGAAAAACTGTTTTTT. This codes for CASSSGTEKLFF.

The rearrangement links TRBV19 to TRBJ2-7; 9 positions agree with TRBD1. The CDR3 has 15 amino acids. The germline CDR1 and CDR2 sequences are LNHDA and SQIVND (reference sequence). The ends lost 0 bases at V and 2 bases at J; junction bases unmatched: 2. This CDR3 is CASSIDGTGPYEQYF. The CDR3 DNA reads TGTGCCAGTAGTATAGATGGGACAGGGCCCTACGAGCAGTACTTC.

At least ten counts were recorded for this clonotype. The genes are TRBV29-1 and TRBJ2-1; D is tentatively TRBD1 or TRBD2 (5 bases each). V lost 4 bases and J 9 bases, leaving 19 bases between the germline ends. The CDR3 covers 14 residues. CDR1 and CDR2 (germline): SQVTM, ANQGSEA. The DNA for the CDR3 is TGCAGCGTTGTTAGGGCCCCCAGTGGGGGTGAGCAGTTCTTC. This gives the protein CSVVRAPSGGEQFF.

The CDR3 protein is CSALPGSGSSEQYF. CDR3 nucleotides: TGCAGTGCCCTTCCGGGTAGCGGGAGCTCCGAGCAGTACTTC. The rearrangement joins TRBV20-1 to TRBJ2-7, with 9 bases that match TRBD2. The CDR3 runs to 14 residues. V was pared by 6 bases and J by 6 bases, with 12 bases of the junction left unmatched. Germline values: CDR1 DFQATT, CDR2 SNEGSKA (reference sequence).

At least ten counts were recorded for this clonotype. This chain connects TRBV9 to TRBJ2-2; maybe TRBD2 (5 bases). Trimming pared 6 bases from V and 0 bases from J, leaving 15 bases between. Per the germline V gene, CDR1 is SGDLS and CDR2 is YYNGEE. The CDR3 loop spans 16 amino acids. The DNA for the CDR3 is TGTGCCAGCAAACCTCGGTGGGGAGCGAACACCGGGGAGCTGTTTTTT. It translates to CASKPRWGANTGELFF. Using reference TRBV9 and TRBJ2-2 for the parts outside the CDR3, the full variable domain is DSGVTQTPKHLITATGQRVTLRCSPRSGDLSVYWYQQSLDQGLQFLIQYYNGEERAKGNILERFSAQQFPDLHSELNLSSLELGDSALYFCASKPRWGANTGELFFGEGSRLTVL.

About this clonotype: A read error is possible here, since a much larger clone lies one base away. The V gene is TRBV19, the J gene TRBJ1-1; no reliable D call. CDR1 LNHDA and CDR2 SQIVND come from the germline V gene (reference sequence). The CDR3 has 14 residues. Between the trimmed V and J ends, which lost 7 bases and 0 bases, there was a span of 12 bases. The CDR3 DNA reads as TGTGCCAGTACCCTACGTAGCATGAACACTGAAGCTTTCTTT. Amino acids: CASTLRSMNTEAFF.

At least ten counts were recorded for this clonotype. The chain employs TRBV5-5 and TRBJ2-2, with D possibly matching TRBD2 (6 bases). The CDR3 length is 16 residues. Germline V CDR1 and CDR2: SGHKS, YYEKEE (reference sequence). V was trimmed by 1 base and J by 1 base, leaving 11 bases between them. The CDR3 DNA follows: TGTGCCAGCAGCTTGAGATCAGCGGGGAACACCGGGGAGCTGTTTTTT. Residues: CASSLRSAGNTGELFF.